A single sample is the source of the 8 T cell receptor beta chains below, sequenced in a study of regulatory T cells in long-lasting Graves disease (dated by TCRdb to the early 2020s). What the time point label conveys for this sample: newly diagnosed GD, antithyroid drugs for less than 3 months. For both TCR sequencing and RNA sequencing, RNA was extracted from PBMCs in TRIzol. Libraries were constructed by multiplex PCR. The instrument was an Illumina HiSeq 4000. iRepertoire HTBI primers and Arm-PCR amplification of CDR3 regions were used to construct TCR beta libraries. Using fastp trimming at Q25 and MiXCR clonotype assembly, TCRdb reanalyzed the public sequencing data and kept in-frame beta chains. Rows are combined by CDR3 protein, so each entry shows the most common genes and DNA. Across this sample there are 620,000 or so distinct CDR3 sequences, with 16% seen only once. The top ten hold 18% of the sample.

A further study also used this sample, focusing on T cells in Graves' hyperthyroidism and ophthalmopathy.

Source: peripheral blood mononuclear cells (PBMCs), taken at new diagnosis, from a patient treated with antithyroid drugs. These receptors all come from a woman aged 25 to 45 with Graves disease. Donor details come from another sample of the same person, matched by shared clones.

This clonotype was recorded at least ten times. This sequence joins TRBV30 and TRBJ2-1; D call uncertain. The CDR3 has 16 amino acids. Trimming took off 0 bases at V and 8 bases at J, with 20 bases between the two ends. In germline, CDR1 is GTSNPN, CDR2 SVGIG (reference sequence). The CDR3, as DNA: TGTGCCTGGAGTGTACTGGCTCCCGCAAGGTGGTATGAGCAGTTCTTC. Its protein is CAWSVLAPARWYEQFF.

The rearrangement uses TRBV12-3 or TRBV12-4 and TRBJ2-1; possibly TRBD1 for D (6 bases). V lost 5 bases and J lost 6, with 14 bases in between. The CDR3 loop spans 14 amino acids. CDR3 sequence: CASSPRGSVNEQFF. The CDR3 DNA is TGTGCCAGCAGTCCTAGGGGGTCTGTCAATGAGCAGTTCTTC.

This clonotype was recorded many times. The chain uses TRBV19 and TRBJ2-5; TRBD1 matches 9 bases. V shed 4 bases and J 3 bases; nucleotides not matched to a gene: 0. The germline CDR1 and CDR2 sequences are LNHDA and SQIVND (reference sequence). The CDR3 contains 13 residues. The CDR3 loop is CASSRQGEETQYF. The CDR3, as DNA: TGTGCCAGTAGTAGACAGGGGGAAGAGACCCAGTACTTC.

This clonotype showed up many times. An end of the junction does not agree with germline; a read error may underlie this. The gene calls are TRBV7-2 and TRBJ2-7, with a tentative D call TRBD1 (6 bases). The V gene's germline CDR1 is SGHTA and CDR2 FQGNSA. The CDR3 covers 13 residues. The CDR3 coding sequence is TGCGCCAGCAGCGTATCAGGGGTCGGCGAGCAGTACTTC. Translated: CASSVSGVGEQYF.

With regard to this clonotype: No conserved phenylalanine or tryptophan is present at the end of the CDR3, so a read error is the likely explanation. The CDR3 sequence is CASSVRGTEAFS. The DNA of the CDR3 is TGTGCCAGCAGTGTACGGGGAACTGAAGCTTTCTCT. This chain uses TRBV12-3 or TRBV12-4 with TRBJ1-1; no clear D. Deletions cut 5 bases from V and 5 bases from J, with 9 bases between. CDR3 length: 12 residues.

This clonotype was recorded a few times. The chain has TRBV30 and TRBJ1-1, with D possibly matching TRBD1 (6 bases). Germline V gives CDR1 GTSNPN, CDR2 SVGIG (reference sequence). The CDR3 runs to 15 residues. V gave up 0 bases and J gave up 1 base, with 12 bases separating them. The DNA of the CDR3 is TGTGCCTGGAGTGTACGGTGGGGGGCGAACACTGAAGCTTTCTTT. Protein product: CAWSVRWGANTEAFF.

This clonotype was recorded many times. J is TRBJ1-1 and V is TRBV2; no reliable D call. Trimming took 5 bases from V and 1 from J, leaving 8 bases between them. This CDR3 region has 13 residues. Germline CDR1 and CDR2: SNHLY and FYNNEI. The CDR3, as DNA: TGTGCCAGCAGTATCGACGGGAACACTGAAGCTTTCTTT. Amino acid sequence: CASSIDGNTEAFF.

The chain uses TRBV24-1 and TRBJ2-3; no firm D call. V was clipped by 7 bases and J by 0 bases, with 4 bases between them. The CDR3 contains 12 residues. Germline CDR1 is KGHDR and CDR2 is SFDVKD. CDR3 residues: CATSYSTDTQYF. CDR3 DNA: TGTGCCACCAGCTACAGCACAGATACGCAGTATTTT.